This entry concerns a single TCR beta chain. In the study's own analysis: Estimation of nucleated cell counts was performed using reference gene primer amplification. Only in-frame clones appear in the TCRdb table, and some are missing; sequencing was by immunoSEQ multiplex PCR. V and J calls and clone size follow that table, whereas D and trimming were derived from the DNA. The data show 96,000 or so clones, with 80% to 90% seen just once and 4% to 6% held by the top ten. These data come from a study of blood T cell repertoires in COVID-19. Study overall: The study drew acute and convalescent COVID-19 samples from the United States, Italy and Spain.

Germline V gene lookup returns CDR1 MNHEY and CDR2 SVGEGT. Trimming cost V 5 bases and J 0 bases; bases outside gene matches: 8. The CDR3 length is 16 residues. This receptor was taken from a man at least 80 years old with COVID-19, enrolled during active disease. What was sequenced was peripheral blood. V gene TRBV6-2 or TRBV6-3 combines with J gene TRBJ2-3, with 7 bases identical to TRBD2. The CDR3 loop is CASSTLALSSTDTQYF. DNA of the CDR3: TGTGCCAGCAGTACACTAGCGCTTTCAAGCACAGATACGCAGTATTTT.